This is a list of T cell receptor beta chains from one sample in a study of blood T cells in healthy people across ages. Each CDR3 protein gets one entry after TCRdb re-called the 5' RACE reads with MiXCR. The sample lists roughly 900,000 distinct CDR3 sequences, about 48% occurring once. The material sequenced was blood. All receptors come from a man aged 25 to 40 in good health. CDR3s include the opening cysteine and the closing phenylalanine or tryptophan. Each record gives: D gene, clone size, J gene, V gene, CDR3 protein, CDR3 DNA. D genes are given only for firm matches. Part of the rows lack a size; the others show once, few, many or a class for expanded clones.

. . TRBJ2-7 TRBV28 CASSFKTTEQYF TGTGCCAGCAGTTTTAAAACCACCGAGCAGTACTTC
. . TRBJ2-1 TRBV6-2/TRBV6-3 CASSYSWGVGGNEQFF TGTGCCAGCAGTTACTCTTGGGGTGTAGGTGGGAATGAGCAGTTCTTC
. . TRBJ2-1 TRBV27 CASSSLGGANEQFF TGTGCCAGCAGTTCCCTTGGGGGGGCGAATGAGCAGTTCTTC
. . TRBJ2-1 TRBV3-1 CASSQVSPNNEQFF TGTGCCAGCAGCCAAGTCAGCCCAAACAATGAGCAGTTCTTC
TRBD2 . TRBJ2-1 TRBV12-3/TRBV12-4 CATRPKRGNNEQFF TGTGCCACCAGGCCGAAGCGGGGGAACAATGAGCAGTTCTTC
. . TRBJ1-5 TRBV15 CATSRDTQPQHF TGTGCCACCAGCAGAGATACGCAGCCCCAGCATTTT
TRBD1 few TRBJ2-1 TRBV7-6 CASSNRGNEQFF TGTGCCAGCAGCAACAGGGGTAATGAGCAGTTCTTC
. . TRBJ2-4 TRBV6-2/TRBV6-3 CASSYSQGLGKNIQYF TGTGCCAGCTCGTATTCGCAGGGTCTAGGCAAAAACATTCAGTACTTC
TRBD2 . TRBJ2-7 TRBV12-3/TRBV12-4 CASNLAGGPVYEQYF TGTGCCAGCAACCTAGCGGGGGGGCCTGTCTACGAGCAGTACTTC
. few TRBJ1-5 TRBV4-2 CASSQDGGINQPQHF TGTGCCAGCAGCCAAGATGGGGGAATCAATCAGCCCCAGCATTTT
TRBD1 many TRBJ2-7 TRBV20-1 CSAGTGPEQYF TGCAGTGCTGGGACAGGGCCGGAGCAGTACTTC
. many TRBJ2-1 TRBV11-2 CASSLGLNNEQFF TGTGCCAGCAGCTTAGGGTTAAACAATGAGCAGTTCTTC
. . TRBJ1-2 TRBV29-1 CSGGQVRGQLSGYTF TGCAGCGGCGGTCAAGTACGAGGGCAATTGAGTGGCTACACCTTC
. few TRBJ2-7 TRBV29-1 CSVDRQGEAYEQYF TGCAGCGTTGACCGTCAGGGGGAGGCTTACGAGCAGTACTTC
. . TRBJ2-5 TRBV9 CASSVSVVGEAQYF TGTGCCAGCAGCGTGTCTGTCGTAGGGGAGGCCCAGTACTTC
. . TRBJ2-1 TRBV20-1 CSASWDRGEQFF TGCAGTGCCAGTTGGGATCGGGGTGAGCAGTTCTTC
. . TRBJ2-6 TRBV7-9 CASSLLHSGANVLTF TGTGCCAGCAGCCTTCTTCACTCTGGGGCCAACGTCCTGACTTTC
TRBD1 few TRBJ1-2 TRBV6-5 CASRTTGVSNYGYTF TGTGCCAGCAGAACAACAGGGGTATCTAACTATGGCTACACCTTC
. few TRBJ1-6 TRBV20-1 CSAPDRPLSPLHF TGCAGTGCTCCGGACAGACCTCTCTCACCCCTCCACTTT
TRBD2 . TRBJ2-1 TRBV4-2 CASSLASGGGSYNEQFF TGTGCCAGCAGCCTTGCTAGCGGGGGAGGGTCCTACAATGAGCAGTTCTTC
. . TRBJ2-7 TRBV6-5 CASSYSEPRDYEQYF TGTGCCAGCAGTTACTCTGAACCCCGGGACTACGAGCAGTACTTC
. . TRBJ2-5 TRBV28 CASSLTTGKETQYF TGTGCCAGCAGTTTAACGACTGGAAAAGAGACCCAGTACTTC
. . TRBJ2-7 TRBV27 CASSFRAAYDQYF TGTGCCAGCAGTTTCCGGGCGGCCTACGATCAGTACTTC
. . TRBJ1-1 TRBV4-1 CASSPIETNPDEAFF TGCGCCAGCAGCCCGATAGAGACGAACCCTGATGAAGCTTTCTTT
TRBD2 . TRBJ2-3 TRBV20-1 CSARGPSGSTDRQYF TGCAGTGCTAGAGGGCCTAGCGGGAGCACAGATAGGCAGTATTTT
TRBD1 . TRBJ1-1 TRBV20-1 CSRVGDRGHTEAFF TGCAGTCGCGTAGGGGACAGGGGGCACACTGAAGCTTTCTTT
. . TRBJ2-1 TRBV4-1 CASRKSSYNEQFF TGCGCCAGCAGGAAGAGCTCCTACAATGAGCAGTTCTTC
TRBD1 . TRBJ1-1 TRBV12-3/TRBV12-4 CASSLGQGRNTEAFF TGTGCCAGCAGTTTGGGACAGGGGAGGAACACTGAAGCTTTCTTT
TRBD2 . TRBJ2-1 TRBV20-1 CSARTSGRPEQFF TGCAGTGCTCGGACTAGCGGGCGTCCGGAGCAGTTCTTC
. . TRBJ2-7 TRBV3-1 CASKARELSYEQYF TGTGCCAGCAAAGCGAGGGAGCTTTCCTACGAGCAGTACTTC